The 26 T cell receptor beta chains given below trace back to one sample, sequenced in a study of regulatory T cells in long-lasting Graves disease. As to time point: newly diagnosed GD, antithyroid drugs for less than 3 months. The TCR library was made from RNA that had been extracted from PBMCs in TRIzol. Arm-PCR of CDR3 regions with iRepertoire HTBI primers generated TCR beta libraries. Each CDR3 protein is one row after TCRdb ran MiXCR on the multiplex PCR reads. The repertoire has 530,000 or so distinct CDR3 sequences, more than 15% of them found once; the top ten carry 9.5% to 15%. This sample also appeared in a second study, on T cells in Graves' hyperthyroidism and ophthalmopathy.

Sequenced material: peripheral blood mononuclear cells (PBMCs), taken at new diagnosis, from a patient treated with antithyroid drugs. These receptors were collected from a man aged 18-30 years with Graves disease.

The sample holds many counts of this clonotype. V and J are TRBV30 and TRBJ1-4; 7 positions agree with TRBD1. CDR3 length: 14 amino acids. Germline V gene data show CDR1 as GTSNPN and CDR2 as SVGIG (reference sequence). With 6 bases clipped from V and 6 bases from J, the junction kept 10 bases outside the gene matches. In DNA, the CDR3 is TGTGCCTGCAACCGACAGGGCGTCGATGAAAAACTGTTTTTT. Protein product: CACNRQGVDEKLFF. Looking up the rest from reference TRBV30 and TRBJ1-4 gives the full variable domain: SQTIHQWPATLVQPVGSPLSLECTVEGTSNPNLYWYRQAAGRGLQLLFYSVGIGQISSEVPQNLSASRPQDRQFILSSKKLLLSDSGFYLCACNRQGVDEKLFFGSGTQLSVL.

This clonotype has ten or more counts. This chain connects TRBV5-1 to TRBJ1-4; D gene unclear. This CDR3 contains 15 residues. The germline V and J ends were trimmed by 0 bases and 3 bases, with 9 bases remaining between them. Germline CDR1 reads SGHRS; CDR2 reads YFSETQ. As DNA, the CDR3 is TGCGCCAGCAGCTTGGCCAAGGGTTCTAATGAAAAACTGTTTTTT. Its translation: CASSLAKGSNEKLFF.

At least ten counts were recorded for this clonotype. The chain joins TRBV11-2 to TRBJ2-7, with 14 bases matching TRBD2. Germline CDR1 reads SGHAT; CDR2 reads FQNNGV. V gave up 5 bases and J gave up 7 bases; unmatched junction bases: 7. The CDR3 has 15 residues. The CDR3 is CASSLGTSGRQEQYF. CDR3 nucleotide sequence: TGTGCCAGCAGCCTAGGGACTAGCGGGAGACAGGAGCAGTACTTC.

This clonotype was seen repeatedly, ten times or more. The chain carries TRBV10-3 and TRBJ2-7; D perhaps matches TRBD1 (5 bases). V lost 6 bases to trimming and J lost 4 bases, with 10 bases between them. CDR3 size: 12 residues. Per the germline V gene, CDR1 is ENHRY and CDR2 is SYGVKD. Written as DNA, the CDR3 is TGTGCCATCAGGGGGCTGGATTACGAGCAGTACTTC. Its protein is CAIRGLDYEQYF.

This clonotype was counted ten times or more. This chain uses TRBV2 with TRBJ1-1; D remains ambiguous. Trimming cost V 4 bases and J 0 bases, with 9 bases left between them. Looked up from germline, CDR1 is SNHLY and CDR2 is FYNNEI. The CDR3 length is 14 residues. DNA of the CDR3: TGTGCCAGCAGTGGTGTTATGATGAACACTGAAGCTTTCTTT. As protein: CASSGVMMNTEAFF.

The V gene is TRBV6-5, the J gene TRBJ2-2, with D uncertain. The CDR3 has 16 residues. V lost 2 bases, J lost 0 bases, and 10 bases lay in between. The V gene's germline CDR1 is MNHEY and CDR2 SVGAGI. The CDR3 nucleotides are TGTGCCAGCAGTTACGGGCGGCACGCGAACACCGGGGAGCTGTTTTTT. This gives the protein CASSYGRHANTGELFF.

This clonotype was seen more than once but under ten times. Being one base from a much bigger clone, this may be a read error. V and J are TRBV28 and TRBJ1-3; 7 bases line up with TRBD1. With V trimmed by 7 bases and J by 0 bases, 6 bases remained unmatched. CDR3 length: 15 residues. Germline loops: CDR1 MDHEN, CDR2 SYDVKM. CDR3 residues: CASNRDSFSGNTIYF. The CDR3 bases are TGTGCCAGCAATCGGGACAGTTTCTCTGGAAACACCATATATTTT. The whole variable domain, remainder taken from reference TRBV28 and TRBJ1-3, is DVKVTQSSRYLVKRTGEKVFLECVQDMDHENMFWYRQDPGLGLRLIYFSYDVKMKEKGDIPEGYSVSREKKERFSLILESASTNQTSMYLCASNRDSFSGNTIYFGEGSWLTVV.

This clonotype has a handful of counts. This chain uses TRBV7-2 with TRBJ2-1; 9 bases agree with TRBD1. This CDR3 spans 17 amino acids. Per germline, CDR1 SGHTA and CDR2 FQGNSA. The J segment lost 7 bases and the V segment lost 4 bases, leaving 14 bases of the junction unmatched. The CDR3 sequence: CASSSPRGTGYPNEQFF. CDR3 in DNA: TGTGCCAGCAGCTCCCCCCGCGGGACAGGGTATCCGAATGAGCAGTTCTTC.

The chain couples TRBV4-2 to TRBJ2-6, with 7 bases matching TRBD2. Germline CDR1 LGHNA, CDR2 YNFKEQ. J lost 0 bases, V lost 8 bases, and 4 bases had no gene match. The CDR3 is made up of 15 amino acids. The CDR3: CASGGDSSGANVLTF. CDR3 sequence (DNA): TGTGCCAGCGGGGGGGACTCCTCTGGGGCCAACGTCCTGACTTTC.

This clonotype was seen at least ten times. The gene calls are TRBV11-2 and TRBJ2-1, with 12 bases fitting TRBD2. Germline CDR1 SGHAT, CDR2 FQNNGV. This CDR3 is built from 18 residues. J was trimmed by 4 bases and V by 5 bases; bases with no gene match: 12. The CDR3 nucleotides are TGTGCCAGCAGCCCAAGCCCGGGACTAGCGGGTAGATACAATGAGCAGTTCTTC. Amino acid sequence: CASSPSPGLAGRYNEQFF.

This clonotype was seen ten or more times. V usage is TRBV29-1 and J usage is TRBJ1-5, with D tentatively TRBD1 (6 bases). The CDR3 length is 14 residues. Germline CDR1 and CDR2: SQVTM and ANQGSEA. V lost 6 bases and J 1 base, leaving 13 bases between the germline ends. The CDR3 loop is CSVLIGTSNQPQHF. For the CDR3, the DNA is TGCAGCGTACTTATAGGGACAAGCAATCAGCCCCAGCATTTT.

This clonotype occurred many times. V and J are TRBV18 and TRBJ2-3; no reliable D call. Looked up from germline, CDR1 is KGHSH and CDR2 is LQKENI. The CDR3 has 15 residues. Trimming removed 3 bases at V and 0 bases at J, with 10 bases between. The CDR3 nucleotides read TGTGCCAGCTCACCCTTCGGCGGTAGCACAGATACGCAGTATTTT. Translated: CASSPFGGSTDTQYF. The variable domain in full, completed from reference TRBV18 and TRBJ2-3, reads NAGVMQNPRHLVRRRGQEARLRCSPMKGHSHVYWYRQLPEEGLKFMVYLQKENIIDESGMPKERFSAEFPKEGPSILRIQQVVRGDSAAYFCASSPFGGSTDTQYFGPGTRLTVL.

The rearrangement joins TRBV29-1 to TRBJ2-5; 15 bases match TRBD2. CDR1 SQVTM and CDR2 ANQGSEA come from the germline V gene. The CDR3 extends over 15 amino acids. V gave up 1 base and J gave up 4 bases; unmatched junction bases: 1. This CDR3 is CSVEGTSGRGETQYF. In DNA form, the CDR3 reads TGCAGCGTTGAAGGGACTAGCGGGAGGGGAGAGACCCAGTACTTC.

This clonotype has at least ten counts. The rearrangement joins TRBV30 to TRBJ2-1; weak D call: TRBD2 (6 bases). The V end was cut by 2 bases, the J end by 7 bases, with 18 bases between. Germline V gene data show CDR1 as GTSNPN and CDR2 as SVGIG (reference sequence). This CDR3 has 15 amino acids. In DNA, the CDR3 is TGTGCCTGGAGTCCCGGAGTATCGGGAGTTAATGAGCAGTTCTTC. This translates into CAWSPGVSGVNEQFF. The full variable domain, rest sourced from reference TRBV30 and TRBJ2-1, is SQTIHQWPATLVQPVGSPLSLECTVEGTSNPNLYWYRQAAGRGLQLLFYSVGIGQISSEVPQNLSASRPQDRQFILSSKKLLLSDSGFYLCAWSPGVSGVNEQFFGPGTRLTVL.

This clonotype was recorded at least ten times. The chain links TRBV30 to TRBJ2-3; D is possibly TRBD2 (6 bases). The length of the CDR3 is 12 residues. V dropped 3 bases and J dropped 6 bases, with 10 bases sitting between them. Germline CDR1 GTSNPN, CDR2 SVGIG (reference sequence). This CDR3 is CAWSLGGDTQYF. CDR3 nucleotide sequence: TGTGCCTGGAGCCTCGGGGGTGATACGCAGTATTTT.

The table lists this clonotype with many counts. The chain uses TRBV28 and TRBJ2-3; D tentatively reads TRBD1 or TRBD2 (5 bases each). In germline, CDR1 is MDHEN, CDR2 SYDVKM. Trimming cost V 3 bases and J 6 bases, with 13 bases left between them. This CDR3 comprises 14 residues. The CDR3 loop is CASSLSGTPDTQYF. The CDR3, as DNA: TGTGCCAGCAGTTTGTCTGGGACCCCCGATACGCAGTATTTT. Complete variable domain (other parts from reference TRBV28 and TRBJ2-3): DVKVTQSSRYLVKRTGEKVFLECVQDMDHENMFWYRQDPGLGLRLIYFSYDVKMKEKGDIPEGYSVSREKKERFSLILESASTNQTSMYLCASSLSGTPDTQYFGPGTRLTVL.

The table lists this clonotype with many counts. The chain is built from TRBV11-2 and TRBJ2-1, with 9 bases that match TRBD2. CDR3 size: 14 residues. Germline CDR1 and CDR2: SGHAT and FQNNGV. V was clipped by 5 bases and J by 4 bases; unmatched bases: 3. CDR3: CASSPGLAYNEQFF. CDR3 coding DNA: TGTGCCAGCAGCCCGGGACTAGCTTACAATGAGCAGTTCTTC.

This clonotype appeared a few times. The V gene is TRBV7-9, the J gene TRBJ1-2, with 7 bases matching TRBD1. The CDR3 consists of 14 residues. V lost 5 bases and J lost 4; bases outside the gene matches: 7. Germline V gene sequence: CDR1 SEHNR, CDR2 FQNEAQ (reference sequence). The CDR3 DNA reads TGTGCCAGCAGCCCGGACAGGTCCGTCTATGGCTACACCTTC. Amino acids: CASSPDRSVYGYTF.

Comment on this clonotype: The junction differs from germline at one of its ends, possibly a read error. The CDR3 region has the DNA TGCGCCAGCAGCTTAGACGCGGGAGAGAGTGAGCAGCTCTTC. As protein: CASSLDAGESEQLF. V is TRBV11-3 and J is TRBJ2-1; 7 nucleotides agree with TRBD2. Germline loops: CDR1 SGHNT, CDR2 YENEEA. The CDR3 is 14 residues long. Full variable domain (rest looked up from reference TRBV11-3 and TRBJ2-1): EAGVVQSPRYKIIEKKQPVAFWCNPISGHNTLYWYLQNLGQGPELLIRYENEEAVDDSQLPKDRFSAERLKGVDSTLKIQPAELGDSAVYLCASSLDAGESEQLFGPGTRLTVL.

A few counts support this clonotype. The CDR3 nucleotides read TGCGCCAGCAGCCTCGACAGGGCTGCCTCCTACAATGAGCAGTTCTTC. This gives the protein CASSLDRAASYNEQFF. J is TRBJ2-1 and V is TRBV5-1; 7 positions match TRBD1. The CDR3 contains 16 residues. J lost 0 bases, V lost 4 bases, and 7 bases had no gene match. CDR1 is SGHRS and CDR2 is YFSETQ in the germline V gene. Full variable domain (remainder filled in from reference TRBV5-1 and TRBJ2-1): KAGVTQTPRYLIKTRGQQVTLSCSPISGHRSVSWYQQTPGQGLQFLFEYFSETQRNKGNFPGRFSGRQFSNSRSEMNVSTLELGDSALYLCASSLDRAASYNEQFFGPGTRLTVL.

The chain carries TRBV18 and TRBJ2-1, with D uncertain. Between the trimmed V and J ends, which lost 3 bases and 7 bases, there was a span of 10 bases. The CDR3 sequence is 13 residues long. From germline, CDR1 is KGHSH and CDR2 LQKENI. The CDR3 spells CASSPPSQNEQFF. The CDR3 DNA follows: TGTGCCAGCTCACCCCCCTCCCAGAATGAGCAGTTCTTC.

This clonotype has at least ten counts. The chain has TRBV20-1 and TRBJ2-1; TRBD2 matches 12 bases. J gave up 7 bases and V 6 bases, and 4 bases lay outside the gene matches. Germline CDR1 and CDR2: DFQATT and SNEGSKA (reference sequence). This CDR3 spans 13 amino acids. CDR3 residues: CSATLAGGNEQFF. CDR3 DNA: TGCAGTGCCACCCTAGCGGGGGGGAATGAGCAGTTCTTC.

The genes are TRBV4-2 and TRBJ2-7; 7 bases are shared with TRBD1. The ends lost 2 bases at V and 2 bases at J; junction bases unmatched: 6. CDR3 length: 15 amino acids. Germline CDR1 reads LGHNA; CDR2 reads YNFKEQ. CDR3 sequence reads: CASSQTLQGTYEQYF. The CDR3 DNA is TGTGCCAGCAGCCAAACCCTACAGGGGACCTACGAGCAGTACTTC.

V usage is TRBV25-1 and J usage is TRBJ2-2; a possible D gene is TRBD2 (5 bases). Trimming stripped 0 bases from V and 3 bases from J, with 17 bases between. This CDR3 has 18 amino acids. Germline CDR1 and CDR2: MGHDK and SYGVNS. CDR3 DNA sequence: TGTGCCAGCAGTGAATACGGTACTACGGGGTGGGACACCGGGGAGCTGTTTTTT. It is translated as CASSEYGTTGWDTGELFF.

This CDR3 is CASSYSYRGNQPQHF. CDR3 DNA sequence: TGTGCCAGCAGTTACTCGTACAGGGGCAATCAGCCCCAGCATTTT. The V call is TRBV6-5, the J call TRBJ1-5; maybe TRBD1 (6 bases). This CDR3 spans 15 amino acids. CDR1 is MNHEY, CDR2 SVGAGI, per germline. Trimming pared 0 bases from V and 2 bases from J, leaving 8 bases between.

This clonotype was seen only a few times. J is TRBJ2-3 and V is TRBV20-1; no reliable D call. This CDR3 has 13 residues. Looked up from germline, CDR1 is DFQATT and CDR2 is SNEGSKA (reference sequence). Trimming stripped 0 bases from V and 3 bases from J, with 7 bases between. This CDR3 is CSARDVVTDTQYF. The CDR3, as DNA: TGCAGTGCTAGAGATGTCGTTACAGATACGCAGTATTTT.